This T cell receptor (beta chain) was found in a study of CD8 T cells in ankylosing spondylitis. General study findings and limits: Characteristic of ankylosing spondylitis blood, it appeared, was a TCR beta motif comprising fewer than 10 highly homologous variants.

The CDR3 totals 14 residues. The germline V gene has CDR1 MNHEY and CDR2 SMNVEV (reference sequence). The V gene lost 3 bases and the J gene lost 0 bases, with 9 bases spanning the gap. TCRdb itself ran the 5' RACE reads through MiXCR, one entry per CDR3 protein. The table lists some 700,000 distinct CDR3 sequences, under 20% of them singletons. As regards this clonotype: Its antigen is currently unknown.

This clonotype originated in a male donor with ankylosing spondylitis. The sequenced sample was blood, either unsorted or a sorted T cell fraction (not recorded which). The V call is TRBV27, the J call TRBJ2-7; D is ambiguous. CDR3 protein: CASSFRRCSYEQYF. Here the CDR3 DNA reads TGTGCCAGCAGTTTCAGACGGTGCTCCTACGAGCAGTACTTC.